The entry below gives a single T cell receptor (beta chain) sequence along with its context. As yet, its antigen is unknown. Time point indicated: newly diagnosed GD, antithyroid drugs for less than 3 months. The TCR library was made from RNA that had been extracted from PBMCs in TRIzol. iRepertoire HTBI primers and Arm-PCR of CDR3 regions built TCR beta libraries. One entry per CDR3 protein results from TCRdb running MiXCR on the multiplex PCR reads. Of a few hundred thousand distinct CDR3 sequences listed, 16% are singletons. V shed 0 bases and J shed 0 bases, with 10 bases lying between them. The CDR3 length is 17 residues. The germline CDR1 and CDR2 sequences are SGDLS and YYNGEE. The data are from a study of regulatory T cells in long-lasting Graves disease. Looking at the study overall: Duration of antithyroid drug therapy among newly diagnosed Graves' patients was under 3 months.

Study-wide results and caveats: Public clonotype sharing was higher in persistent than newly diagnosed patients.

The sample was also linked to a second study, of T cells in Graves' hyperthyroidism and ophthalmopathy. That paper notes: Most clonotypes that expanded in the thyroid above 0.001 also showed up in blood.

This clonotype was sampled from a woman under 30 with Graves disease. This chain links TRBV9 with TRBJ2-6; tentatively, D is TRBD1 (6 bases). The specimen was peripheral blood mononuclear cells (PBMCs), collected at new diagnosis, from a patient treated with antithyroid drugs. CDR3 bases: TGTGCCAGCAGCGTAGAACAGGGAATCTCTGGGGCCAACGTCCTGACTTTC. Protein sequence: CASSVEQGISGANVLTF.